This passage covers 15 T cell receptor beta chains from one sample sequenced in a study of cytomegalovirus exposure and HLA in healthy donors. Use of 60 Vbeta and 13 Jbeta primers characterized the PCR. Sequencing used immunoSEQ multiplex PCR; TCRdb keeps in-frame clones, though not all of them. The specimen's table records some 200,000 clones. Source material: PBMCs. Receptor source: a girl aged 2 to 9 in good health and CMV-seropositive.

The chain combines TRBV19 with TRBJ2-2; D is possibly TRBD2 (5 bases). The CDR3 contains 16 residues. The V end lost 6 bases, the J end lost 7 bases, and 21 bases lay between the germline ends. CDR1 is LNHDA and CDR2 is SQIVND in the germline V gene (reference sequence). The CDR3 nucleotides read TGTGCCAGTAGCCGACCGACTACTATCTCAGTCGGGGAGCTGTTTTTT. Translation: CASSRPTTISVGELFF.

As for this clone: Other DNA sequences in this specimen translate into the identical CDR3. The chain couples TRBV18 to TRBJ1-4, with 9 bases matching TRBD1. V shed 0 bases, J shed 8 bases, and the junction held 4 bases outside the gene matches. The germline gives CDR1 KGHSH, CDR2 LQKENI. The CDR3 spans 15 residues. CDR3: CASSPPGQGSEKLFF. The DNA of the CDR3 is TGTGCCAGCTCACCACCGGGACAGGGAAGCGAAAAACTGTTTTTT.

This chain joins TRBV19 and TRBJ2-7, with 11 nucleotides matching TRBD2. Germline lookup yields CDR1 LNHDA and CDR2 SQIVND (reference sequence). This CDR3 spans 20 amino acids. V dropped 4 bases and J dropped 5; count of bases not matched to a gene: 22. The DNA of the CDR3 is TGTGCCAGTAGTACCCGGAACGGGACAGGGAGGCTAGCGGGAGGAAACGAGCAGTACTTC. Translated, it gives CASSTRNGTGRLAGGNEQYF.

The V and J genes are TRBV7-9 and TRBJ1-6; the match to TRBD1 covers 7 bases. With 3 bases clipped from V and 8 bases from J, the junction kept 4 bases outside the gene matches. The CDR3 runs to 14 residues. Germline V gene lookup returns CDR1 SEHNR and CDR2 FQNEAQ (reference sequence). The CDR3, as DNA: TGTGCCAGCAGCTTTACAGGGGATCATTCACCCCTCCACTTT. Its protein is CASSFTGDHSPLHF.

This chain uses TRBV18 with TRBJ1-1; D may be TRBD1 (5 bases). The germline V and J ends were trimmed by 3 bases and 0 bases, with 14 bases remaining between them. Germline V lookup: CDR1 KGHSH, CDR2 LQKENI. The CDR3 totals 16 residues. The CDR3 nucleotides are TGTGCCAGCTCACCCCAAGAAGGGGATCTGAACACTGAAGCTTTCTTT. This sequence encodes CASSPQEGDLNTEAFF.

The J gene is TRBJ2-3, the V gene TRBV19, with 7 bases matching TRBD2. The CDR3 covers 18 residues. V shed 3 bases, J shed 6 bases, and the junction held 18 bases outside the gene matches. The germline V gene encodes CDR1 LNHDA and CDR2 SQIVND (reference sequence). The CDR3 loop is CASSIGAWKSGRGDTQYF. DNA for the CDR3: TGTGCCAGTAGTATCGGGGCCTGGAAGAGCGGGCGGGGGGATACGCAGTATTTT.

This chain's CDR3 is CASSSVLTQETQYF. The CDR3 coding sequence is TGTGCCAGCTCTAGCGTTTTGACACAAGAGACCCAGTACTTC. This chain joins TRBV18 and TRBJ2-5; weak D call: TRBD2 (5 bases). The CDR3 consists of 14 residues. Germline V gene sequence: CDR1 KGHSH, CDR2 LQKENI. The ends were cut back, 6 bases at V and 2 bases at J, with 13 bases in the middle.

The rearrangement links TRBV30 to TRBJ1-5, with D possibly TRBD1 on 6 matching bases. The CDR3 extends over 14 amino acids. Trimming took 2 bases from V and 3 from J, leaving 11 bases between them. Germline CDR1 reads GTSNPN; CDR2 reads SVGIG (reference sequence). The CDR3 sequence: CAWSPGTYNQPQHF. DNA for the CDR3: TGTGCCTGGAGTCCCGGGACATACAATCAGCCCCAGCATTTT.

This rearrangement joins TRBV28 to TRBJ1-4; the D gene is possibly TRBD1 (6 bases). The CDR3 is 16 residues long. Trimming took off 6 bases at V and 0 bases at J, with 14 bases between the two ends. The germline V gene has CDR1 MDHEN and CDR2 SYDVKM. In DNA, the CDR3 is TGTGCCAGCAGCTCTTACAGGGTAGCAACTAATGAAAAACTGTTTTTT. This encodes CASSSYRVATNEKLFF.

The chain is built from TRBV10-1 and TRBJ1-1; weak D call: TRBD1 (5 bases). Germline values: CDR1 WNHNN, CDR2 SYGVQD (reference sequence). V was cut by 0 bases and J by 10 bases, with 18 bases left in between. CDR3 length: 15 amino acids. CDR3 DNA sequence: TGCGCCAGCAGTGAGTCGAATTGGGCGGGGGACGGAGCTTTCTTT. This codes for CASSESNWAGDGAFF.

The CDR3 reads CASSPLRRGLQETQYF. In nucleotides, the CDR3 is TGTGCCAGCAGTCCCCTCCGAAGAGGTCTGCAAGAGACCCAGTACTTC. The chain combines TRBV27 with TRBJ2-5; no clear D gene. Germline V CDR1 and CDR2: MNHEY, SMNVEV (reference sequence). This CDR3 has 16 amino acids. V dropped 5 bases and J dropped 2 bases, with 18 bases sitting between them.

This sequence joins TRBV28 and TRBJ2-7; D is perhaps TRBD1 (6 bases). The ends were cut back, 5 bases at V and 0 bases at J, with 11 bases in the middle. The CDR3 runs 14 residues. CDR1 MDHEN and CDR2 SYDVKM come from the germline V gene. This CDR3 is CASSPTGLSYEQYF. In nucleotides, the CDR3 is TGTGCCAGCAGTCCGACAGGCCTCTCCTACGAGCAGTACTTC.

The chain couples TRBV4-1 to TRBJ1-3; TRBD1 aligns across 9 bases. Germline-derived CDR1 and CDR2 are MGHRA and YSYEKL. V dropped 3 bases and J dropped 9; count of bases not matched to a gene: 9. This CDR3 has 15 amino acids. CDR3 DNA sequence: TGCGCCAGCAGCCAGACCCCGGGACAGGGTCTCACCATATATTTT. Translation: CASSQTPGQGLTIYF.

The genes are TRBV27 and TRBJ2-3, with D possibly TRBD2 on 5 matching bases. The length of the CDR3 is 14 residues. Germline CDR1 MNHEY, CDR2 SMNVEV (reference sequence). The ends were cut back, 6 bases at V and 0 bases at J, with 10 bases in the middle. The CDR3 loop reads CASRRVSSTDTQYF. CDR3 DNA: TGTGCCAGCAGGAGGGTCTCTAGCACAGATACGCAGTATTTT.

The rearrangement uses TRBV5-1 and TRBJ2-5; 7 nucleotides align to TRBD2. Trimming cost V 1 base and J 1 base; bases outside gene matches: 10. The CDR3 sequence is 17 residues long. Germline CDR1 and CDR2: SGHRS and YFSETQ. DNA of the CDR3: TGCGCCAGCAGCTTGTACGGGACTACCTCGTTCCAAGAGACCCAGTACTTC. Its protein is CASSLYGTTSFQETQYF.